This T cell receptor beta chain was observed in a study of cytomegalovirus exposure and HLA in healthy donors. At the level of the study: It was reported in a later analysis that the approximately 120 validation repertoires used the same platform as the roughly 670 first-cohort repertoires.

This clone was seen a few times. The antigen is not known. Looked up from germline, CDR1 is SGHTS and CDR2 is YDEGEE. Trimming removed 0 bases from V and 6 bases from J; junction bases left unmatched: 2. The CDR3 is 14 residues long. Notes on the study in general: Altogether, some 170 TCR beta chains were recorded as cytomegalovirus-associated. Clusters of TCRs from the first cohort tended to co-occur in the 120 validation repertoires (as a later analysis found). Most TCR sequences showed up rarely, but some public TCRs showed up in many donors.

TCRdb keeps only in-frame clones here, not all; method: immunoSEQ multiplex PCR. Counted here are under 140,000 clones, around 89% occurring once; the ten biggest clones make up 1.4%. The V gene is TRBV5-8, the J gene TRBJ1-5; the match to TRBD1 covers 8 bases. The sequence derives from a woman aged 25 to 39 in good health and CMV-seropositive. The sample comprised PBMCs. The CDR3, as DNA: TGTGCCAGCAGCTTGGGGACAGGGACTCAGCCCCAGCATTTT. It codes for CASSLGTGTQPQHF.